What follows is one TCR beta chain and its context. CDR1 is MNHEY and CDR2 is SVGAGI in the germline V gene. The CDR3 covers 14 residues. Trimming shortened V by 3 bases and J by 1 base, and 8 bases separated the two germline ends. The sample comes from a study of blood T cell repertoires in COVID-19. Study overall: Whether acute or convalescent, the COVID-19 samples came from the United States, Italy and Spain. The cDNA or gDNA used as material had been derived from T cells, B-cell-depleted T cells, or PBMCs.

Enrolled through a virtual design, the participants were between roughly 18 and 95 years of age and came from about two dozen US areas. Participants' own reports of clinical history determined their cohort assignment. Libraries were prepared by immunoSEQ multiplex PCR; TCRdb keeps only in-frame clonotypes and omits some of them. The sample gives 300,000 to 400,000 clones, 88% of which show up once; roughly 0.97% is in the top ten. This sequence joins TRBV6-5 and TRBJ2-3, with no clear D. Source material: PBMCs or T cells enriched from blood (not recorded which). This receptor was identified in a woman in her twenties or thirties with acute COVID-19. Here the CDR3 DNA reads TGTGCCAGCAGTTATTCTTTAGGCACAGATACGCAGTATTTT. Encoded protein: CASSYSLGTDTQYF.